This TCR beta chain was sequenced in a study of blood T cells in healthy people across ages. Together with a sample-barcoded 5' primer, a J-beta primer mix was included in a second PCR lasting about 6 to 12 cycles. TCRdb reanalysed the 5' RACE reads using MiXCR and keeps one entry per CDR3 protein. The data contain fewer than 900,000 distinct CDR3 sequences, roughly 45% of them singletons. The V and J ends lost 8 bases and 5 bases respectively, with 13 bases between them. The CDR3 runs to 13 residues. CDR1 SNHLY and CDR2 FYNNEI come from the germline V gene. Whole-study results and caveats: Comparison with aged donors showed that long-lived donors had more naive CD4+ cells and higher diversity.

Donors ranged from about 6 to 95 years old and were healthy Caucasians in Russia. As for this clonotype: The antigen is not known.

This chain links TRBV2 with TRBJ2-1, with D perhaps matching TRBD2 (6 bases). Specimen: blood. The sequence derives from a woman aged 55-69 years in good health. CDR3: CASLASEDNEQFF. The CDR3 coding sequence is TGTGCCAGCCTAGCTAGCGAGGACAATGAGCAGTTCTTC. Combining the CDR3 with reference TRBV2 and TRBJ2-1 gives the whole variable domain EPEVTQTPSHQVTQMGQEVILRCVPISNHLYFYWYRQILGQKVEFLVSFYNNEISEKSEIFDDQFSVERPDGSNFTLKIRSTKLEDSAMYFCASLASEDNEQFFGPGTRLTVL.